The table lists the clone carrying this T cell receptor beta chain with a few counts. This CDR3 is built from 13 residues. The germline CDR1 and CDR2 sequences are KGHDR and SFDVKD. One entry per CDR3 protein, called by TCRdb with MiXCR from the 5' RACE reads. Here the sample spans 470,000 or so distinct CDR3 sequences, over 15% being singletons. The data are from a study of T-cell memory formation after mild COVID-19. The chain couples TRBV24-1 to TRBJ2-1; D unclear. What was sequenced was PBMCs or a T cell subset sorted from them (not recorded which). The clonotype comes from an adult woman who had mild COVID-19 (a few samples of this study predate the infection). Cell type and time point are not known. The CDR3 loop reads CLIGLSSYNEQFF. CDR3 DNA: TGTCTTATAGGTTTGAGCTCCTACAATGAGCAGTTCTTC.